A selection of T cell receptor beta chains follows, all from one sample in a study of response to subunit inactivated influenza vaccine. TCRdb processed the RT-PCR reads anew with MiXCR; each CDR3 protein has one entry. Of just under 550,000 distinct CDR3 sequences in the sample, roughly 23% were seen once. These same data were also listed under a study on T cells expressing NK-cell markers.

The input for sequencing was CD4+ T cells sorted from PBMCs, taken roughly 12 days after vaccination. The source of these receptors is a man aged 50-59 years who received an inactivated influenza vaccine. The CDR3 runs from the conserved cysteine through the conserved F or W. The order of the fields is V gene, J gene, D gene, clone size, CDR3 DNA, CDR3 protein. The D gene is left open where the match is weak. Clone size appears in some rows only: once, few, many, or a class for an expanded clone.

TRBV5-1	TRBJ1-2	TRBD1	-	TGCGCCAGCAGCTGGACAGGGGGATCTGACTCAAACTATGGCTACACCTTC	CASSWTGGSDSNYGYTF
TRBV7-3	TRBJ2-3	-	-	TGTGCCAGCAGCGGGGGGCGGGGCAGCACAGATACGCAGTATTTT	CASSGGRGSTDTQYF
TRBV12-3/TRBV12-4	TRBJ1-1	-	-	TGTGCCAGCCTCCCGGGAGGGGACTCGAACACTGAAGCTTTCTTT	CASLPGGDSNTEAFF
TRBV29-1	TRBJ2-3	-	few	TGCAGCGTTGGGAAACCAGCCACAGATACGCAGTATTTT	CSVGKPATDTQYF
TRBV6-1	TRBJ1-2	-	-	TGTGCCAGCAGTGAAGAGACGGTTCCTAACTATGGCTACACCTTC	CASSEETVPNYGYTF
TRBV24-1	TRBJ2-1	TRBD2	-	TGTGCCACCAGTGATTTTTGGCGAGCGGGGAATGAGCAGTTCTTC	CATSDFWRAGNEQFF
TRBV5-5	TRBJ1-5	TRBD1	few	TGTGCCAGCAGTTGGACAGGGACGCGCAATCAGCCCCAGCATTTT	CASSWTGTRNQPQHF
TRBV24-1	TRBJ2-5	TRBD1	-	TGTGCCACCAGTGAAGGGACAGAAGACCAGTACTTC	CATSEGTEDQYF
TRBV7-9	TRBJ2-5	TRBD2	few	TGTGCCAGCAGCCTAGATCTAATAGCGGGCCAAGAGACCCAGTACTTC	CASSLDLIAGQETQYF
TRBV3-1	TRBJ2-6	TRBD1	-	TGTGCCAGCGGGGACAGGACCTCACCTGGGGCCAACGTCCTGACTTTC	CASGDRTSPGANVLTF
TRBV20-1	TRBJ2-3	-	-	TGCAGTGCTGCGGACTACGTAGAAAGGGATACGCAGTATTTT	CSAADYVERDTQYF
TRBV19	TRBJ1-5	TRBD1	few	TGTGCCAGTAGTACCCGACAGGGCCGCAATCAGCCCCAGCATTTT	CASSTRQGRNQPQHF
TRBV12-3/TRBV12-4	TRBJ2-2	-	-	-	CASSPRNLGLPLQRELFF
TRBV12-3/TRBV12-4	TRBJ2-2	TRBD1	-	TGTGCCAGCAGCCTCCGGGACAGTAACACCGGGGAGCTGTTTTTT	CASSLRDSNTGELFF
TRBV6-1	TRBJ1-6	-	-	TGTGCCAGCAGTGGATCATTCGGGATACAGAATAATTCACCCCTCCACTTT	CASSGSFGIQNNSPLHF
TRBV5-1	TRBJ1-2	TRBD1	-	TGCGCCAGCAGCCCGGACAGGGTATTCGGCTACACCTTC	CASSPDRVFGYTF
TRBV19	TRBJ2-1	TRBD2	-	TGTGCCAGTAGTATCTTAGTGGCTAGCGGGATTTATGAGCAGTTCTTC	CASSILVASGIYEQFF
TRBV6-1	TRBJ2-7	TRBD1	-	TGTGCCAGCAGCCAAGGGACAGGGGGCCTCGTTTCGTCCCCGCAGTACTTC	CASSQGTGGLVSSPQYF
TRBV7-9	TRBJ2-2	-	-	TGTGCCAGCAGTCTCCTAGGGCACACCGGGGAGCTGTTTTTT	CASSLLGHTGELFF
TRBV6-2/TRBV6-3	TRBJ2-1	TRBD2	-	TGTGCCAGCAGTACTAGCGGAATCAATGAGCAGTTCTTC	CASSTSGINEQFF
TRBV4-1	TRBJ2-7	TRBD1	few	TGCGCCAGCAGCCTTTGGACAGGGGGGATCTACGAGCAGTACTTC	CASSLWTGGIYEQYF
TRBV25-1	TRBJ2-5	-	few	TGTGCCAGCTCCGGGGCTCTGGTGACCCAGTACTTC	CASSGALVTQYF
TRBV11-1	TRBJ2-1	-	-	TGTGCCAGCAGCCCAATTCTTAATTATAAGGGACAAAGCGGGTACAATGAGCAGTTCTTC	CASSPILNYKGQSGYNEQFF
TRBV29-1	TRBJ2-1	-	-	TGCAGCGTTGGAGCGCAAGACTACAATGAGCAGTTCTTC	CSVGAQDYNEQFF
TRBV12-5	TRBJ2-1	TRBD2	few	TGTGCTAGTGGAGCAAGCGGGGGGGGTGAGCAGTTCTTC	CASGASGGGEQFF
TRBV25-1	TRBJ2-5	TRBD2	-	TGTGCCAGCAGTGGAGCGGGACGCAGGACGGTGGAGACCCAGTACTTC	CASSGAGRRTVETQYF